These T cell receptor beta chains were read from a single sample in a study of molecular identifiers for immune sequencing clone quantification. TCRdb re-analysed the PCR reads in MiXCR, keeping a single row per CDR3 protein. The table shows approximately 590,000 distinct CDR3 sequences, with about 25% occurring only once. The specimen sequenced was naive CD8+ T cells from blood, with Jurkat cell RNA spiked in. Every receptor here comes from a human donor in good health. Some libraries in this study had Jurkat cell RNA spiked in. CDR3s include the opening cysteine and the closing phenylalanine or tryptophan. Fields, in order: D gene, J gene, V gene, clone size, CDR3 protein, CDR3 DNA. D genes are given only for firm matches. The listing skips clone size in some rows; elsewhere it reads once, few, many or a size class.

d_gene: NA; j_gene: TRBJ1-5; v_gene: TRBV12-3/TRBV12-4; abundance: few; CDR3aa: CASSTSEGDQPQHF; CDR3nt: TGTGCCAGCAGTACCAGTGAAGGGGATCAGCCCCAGCATTTT
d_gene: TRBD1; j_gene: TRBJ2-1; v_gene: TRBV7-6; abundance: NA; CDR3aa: CASSFTTGQGINEQFF; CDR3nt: TGTGCCAGCAGCTTCACAACGGGACAGGGGATCAATGAGCAGTTCTTC
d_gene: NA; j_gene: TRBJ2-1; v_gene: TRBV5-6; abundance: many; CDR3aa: CASSFLTDEQFF; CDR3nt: TGTGCCAGCAGCTTCCTTACAGATGAGCAGTTCTTC
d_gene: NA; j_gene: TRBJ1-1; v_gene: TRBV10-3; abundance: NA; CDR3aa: CAISGSPGLGAFF; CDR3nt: TGTGCCATCAGTGGGTCCCCAGGATTAGGAGCTTTCTTT
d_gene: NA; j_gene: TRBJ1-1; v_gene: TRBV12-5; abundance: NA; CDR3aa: CASGRLDGGNTEAFF; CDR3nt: TGTGCTAGTGGCCGCCTCGATGGGGGAAACACTGAAGCTTTCTTT
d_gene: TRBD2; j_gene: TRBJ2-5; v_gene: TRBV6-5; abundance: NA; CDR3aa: CASSYSPAGGPFPEPQYF; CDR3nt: TGTGCCAGCAGTTACTCTCCCGCGGGGGGGCCTTTTCCAGAGCCCCAGTACTTC
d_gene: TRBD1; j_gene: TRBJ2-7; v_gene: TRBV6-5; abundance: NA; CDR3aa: CASSYYAGGFYEQYF; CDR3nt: TGTGCCAGCAGTTACTATGCAGGGGGCTTTTACGAGCAGTACTTC
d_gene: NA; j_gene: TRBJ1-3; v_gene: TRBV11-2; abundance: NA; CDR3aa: CASSVRSHSGNTIYF; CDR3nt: TGTGCCAGCTCCGTTAGGAGCCACTCTGGAAACACCATATATTTT
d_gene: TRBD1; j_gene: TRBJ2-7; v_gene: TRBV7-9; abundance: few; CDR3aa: CASTPTTGQGAYEQYF; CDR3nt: TGTGCCAGCACCCCCACGACGGGACAGGGAGCCTACGAGCAGTACTTC
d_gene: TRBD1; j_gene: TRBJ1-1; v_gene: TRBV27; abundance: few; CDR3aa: CASSRGTGSTEAFF; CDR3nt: TGTGCCAGCAGTCGTGGGACAGGGAGCACTGAAGCTTTCTTT
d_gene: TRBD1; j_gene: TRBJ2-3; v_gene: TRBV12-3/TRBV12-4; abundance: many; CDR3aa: CASSLSGGTTDTQYF; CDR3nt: TGTGCCAGCAGTTTATCAGGGGGTACCACAGATACGCAGTATTTT
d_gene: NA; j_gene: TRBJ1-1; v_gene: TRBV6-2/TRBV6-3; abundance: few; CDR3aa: CASSWEGWNTEAFF; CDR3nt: TGTGCCAGCAGTTGGGAAGGGTGGAACACTGAAGCTTTCTTT
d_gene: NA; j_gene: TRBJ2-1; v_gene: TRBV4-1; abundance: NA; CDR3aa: CASSQGALGDYNEQFF; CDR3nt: TGCGCCAGCAGCCAAGGGGCACTCGGGGATTACAACGAGCAGTTCTTC
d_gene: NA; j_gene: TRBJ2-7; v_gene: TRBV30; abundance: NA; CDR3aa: CAWSTFLSSYKQYF; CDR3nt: TGTGCCTGGAGTACGTTCCTGAGCTCCTACAAGCAGTACTTC
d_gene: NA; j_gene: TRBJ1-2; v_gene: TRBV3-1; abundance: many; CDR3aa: CASSQTFNYGYTF; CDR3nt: TGTGCCAGCAGCCAAACTTTCAACTATGGCTACACCTTC
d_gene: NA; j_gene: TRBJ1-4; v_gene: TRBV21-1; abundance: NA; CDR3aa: CATPCEPNEKLFF; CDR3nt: TGTGCCACTCCGTGCGAACCTAATGAAAAACTGTTTTTT
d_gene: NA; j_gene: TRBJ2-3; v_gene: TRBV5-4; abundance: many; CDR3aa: CASSLEGPSTDTQYF; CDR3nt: TGTGCCAGCAGCTTGGAGGGACCGAGCACAGATACGCAGTATTTT